This passage covers 7 T cell receptor beta chains from one sample sequenced in a study of shared clonotypes between healthy human individuals. Some clones are missing from TCRdb's copy, which holds only in-frame ones; the method was immunoSEQ multiplex PCR. The table has some 2 million clones, 85% to 95% seen once. Sequences were obtained from naive CD4+ T cells sorted from blood. Stated subset: CD45RA+ positively selected. These receptors originate from a man between 18 and 29 years old in good health.

The chain combines TRBV30 with TRBJ2-7; 9 bases match TRBD1. Germline V lookup: CDR1 GTSNPN, CDR2 SVGIG (reference sequence). Losses at the gene ends were 2 bases for V and 1 base for J; bases not matched to a gene: 6. CDR3 length equals 15 residues. As DNA, the CDR3 is TGTGCCTGGAGTCCAGGGACAGGGCCTTCCTACGAGCAGTACTTC. Amino acids: CAWSPGTGPSYEQYF.

About this clone itself: A junction boundary mismatches the germline segment, possibly from a read error. The genes are TRBV7-2 and TRBJ2-7; possibly TRBD2 for D (6 bases). This CDR3 region has 16 residues. Germline V gene lookup returns CDR1 SGHTA and CDR2 FQGNSA. CDR3 sequence: CASILIPGSPYYEQYF. The DNA of the CDR3 is TGTGCCAGCATCTTAATACCCGGGAGCCCGTACTACGAGCAGTACTTC. Variable domain in full (rest from reference TRBV7-2 and TRBJ2-7): GAGVSQSPSNKVTEKGKDVELRCDPISGHTALYWYRQSLGQGLEFLIYFQGNSAPDKSGLPSDRFSAERTGGSVSTLTIQRTQQEDSAVYLCASILIPGSPYYEQYFGPGTRLTVT.

The genes are TRBV6-1 and TRBJ2-3; 7 nucleotides match TRBD2. Germline loops: CDR1 MNHNS, CDR2 SASEGT. The length of the CDR3 is 15 residues. The V gene end was trimmed by 9 bases and the J gene end by 3 bases; junction bases not matched to a gene: 12. CDR3 nucleotides: TGTGCCAGTCGGGGGGAGGGCCGCCTTACAGATACGCAGTATTTT. Protein: CASRGEGRLTDTQYF.

Remarks on this clone: Other DNA sequences within the sample encode an identical CDR3. The chain has TRBV9 and TRBJ2-3; 8 bases are a match to TRBD2. The germline V gene has CDR1 SGDLS and CDR2 YYNGEE. The length of the CDR3 is 15 residues. The J segment lost 1 base and the V segment lost 0 bases, leaving 1 base of the junction unmatched. CDR3 DNA sequence: TGTGCCAGCAGCGTAGGAGCGGGGGGCACAGATACGCAGTATTTT. Translation gives CASSVGAGGTDTQYF.

This chain uses TRBV11-2 with TRBJ2-7; 7 positions agree with TRBD1. The CDR3 is made up of 14 amino acids. Trimming cost V 5 bases and J 3 bases; bases outside gene matches: 7. Germline V gene data show CDR1 as SGHAT and CDR2 as FQNNGV. CDR3 bases: TGTGCCAGCAGCGGGGTGGGACAGCACTACGAGCAGTACTTC. Translated: CASSGVGQHYEQYF.

The V and J genes are TRBV4-3 and TRBJ1-6; D gene ambiguous. CDR1 is LGHNA, CDR2 YSLEER, per germline. V lost 4 bases to trimming and J lost 10 bases, with 14 bases between them. The CDR3 has 14 residues. The CDR3: CASSPQGHLSPLHF. CDR3 DNA sequence: TGCGCCAGCAGCCCGCAAGGGCATTTATCACCCCTCCACTTT.

This sequence joins TRBV4-3 and TRBJ2-1; D ambiguous. Trimming removed 2 bases at V and 2 bases at J, with 7 bases between. Germline CDR1 LGHNA, CDR2 YSLEER. The CDR3 sequence is 14 residues long. The CDR3 loop reads CASSQLPTYNEQFF. The CDR3 DNA reads as TGCGCCAGCAGCCAATTACCCACCTACAATGAGCAGTTCTTC.